A single sample is the source of the 30 T cell receptor beta chains below, sequenced in a study of cytomegalovirus exposure and HLA in healthy donors. Both 60 Vbeta primers and 13 Jbeta primers went into the PCR. The data were produced by immunoSEQ multiplex PCR, yet TCRdb's version contains in-frame clones alone and is incomplete. The table includes 150,000 to 200,000 clones, roughly 73% detected once. Sequencing was done on a sample of PBMCs. The source of these receptors is a middle-aged woman in good health and CMV-seropositive.

The V and J genes are TRBV7-9 and TRBJ2-7; possible D gene TRBD2, 6 bases. The length of the CDR3 is 15 residues. Per the germline V gene, CDR1 is SEHNR and CDR2 is FQNEAQ (reference sequence). Trimming shortened V by 1 base and J by 5 bases, and 15 bases separated the two germline ends. The CDR3: CASSLDPGRSDEQYF. As DNA, the CDR3 is TGTGCCAGCAGCTTAGACCCGGGGAGGTCCGACGAGCAGTACTTC.

In its sample, this clone was seen once. This sequence joins TRBV15 and TRBJ2-5; 13 bases are a match to TRBD2. With 4 bases clipped from V and 5 bases from J, the junction kept 7 bases outside the gene matches. The CDR3 spans 16 residues. Germline values: CDR1 LNHNV, CDR2 YYDKDF (reference sequence). The CDR3 protein is CATSKSGLAGEETQYF. CDR3 bases: TGTGCCACCAGCAAGTCCGGACTAGCGGGAGAGGAGACCCAGTACTTC.

The J gene is TRBJ2-7, the V gene TRBV28, with 10 bases fitting TRBD1. The CDR3 length is 14 residues. Germline CDR1 is MDHEN and CDR2 is SYDVKM. V shed 4 bases, J shed 4 bases, and the junction held 4 bases outside the gene matches. CDR3 bases: TGTGCCAGCAGTTCCGGGACAGGGGCGTACGAGCAGTACTTC. It codes for CASSSGTGAYEQYF.

The gene calls are TRBV7-3 and TRBJ2-2, with 7 bases fitting TRBD2. Germline V gives CDR1 SGHTA, CDR2 FQGTGA. V was pared by 5 bases and J by 4 bases, with 10 bases of the junction left unmatched. The CDR3 contains 16 residues. The chain's CDR3 is CASSRWGGGSTGELFF. In DNA, the CDR3 is TGTGCCAGCAGCAGATGGGGGGGAGGGAGCACCGGGGAGCTGTTTTTT.

The rearrangement joins TRBV18 to TRBJ1-1; D is ambiguous. Per the germline V gene, CDR1 is KGHSH and CDR2 is LQKENI. Trimming took 3 bases from V and 0 from J, leaving 8 bases between them. The CDR3 has 14 residues. The CDR3 sequence is CASSPTTVNTEAFF. The CDR3 DNA is TGTGCCAGCTCACCGACAACAGTGAACACTGAAGCTTTCTTT. The full variable domain, with the rest looked up from reference TRBV18 and TRBJ1-1, is NAGVMQNPRHLVRRRGQEARLRCSPMKGHSHVYWYRQLPEEGLKFMVYLQKENIIDESGMPKERFSAEFPKEGPSILRIQQVVRGDSAAYFCASSPTTVNTEAFFGQGTRLTVV.

The chain joins TRBV19 to TRBJ2-2; D gene uncertain. This CDR3 is 12 amino acids long. Germline-derived CDR1 and CDR2 are LNHDA and SQIVND (reference sequence). Between the trimmed V and J ends, which lost 6 bases and 3 bases, there was a span of 5 bases. In nucleotides, the CDR3 is TGTGCCAGTAGCCGGGACACCGGGGAGCTGTTTTTT. It translates to CASSRDTGELFF.

V gene TRBV2 combines with J gene TRBJ1-2; possible D gene TRBD1, 5 bases. Per germline, CDR1 SNHLY and CDR2 FYNNEI. Between the trimmed V and J ends, which lost 3 bases and 4 bases, there was a span of 15 bases. The CDR3 has 15 amino acids. The CDR3 nucleotides are TGTGCCAGCAGTGACAAGGGGCGAATTGGCTATGGCTACACCTTC. This encodes CASSDKGRIGYGYTF.

This CDR3 reads CASNRGLGGEQYF. Here the CDR3 DNA reads TGTGCCAGCAACAGGGGACTAGGGGGCGAGCAGTACTTC. The rearrangement joins TRBV5-8 to TRBJ2-7; D is possibly TRBD2 (8 bases). V lost 6 bases to trimming and J lost 6 bases, with 16 bases between them. Germline CDR1 reads SGHTS; CDR2 reads YDEGEE. This CDR3 contains 13 residues.

V gene TRBV30 combines with J gene TRBJ2-5; 12 bases map to TRBD2. Germline CDR1 and CDR2: GTSNPN and SVGIG (reference sequence). The ends lost 5 bases at V and 7 bases at J; junction bases unmatched: 11. The length of the CDR3 is 15 residues. The CDR3 DNA reads as TGTGCCTGGGCACTGACTAGCGGGAGCTACGGGACCCAGTACTTC. This sequence encodes CAWALTSGSYGTQYF.

The J gene is TRBJ1-1, the V gene TRBV10-2, with TRBD1 identical over 9 bases. The trim removed 8 bases at V and 1 base at J, leaving 8 bases unmatched. CDR1 and CDR2 from the germline V gene are WSHSY and SAAADI. This CDR3 is built from 15 residues. CDR3 in amino acids: CASAGDRVENTEAFF. CDR3 coding DNA: TGCGCCAGCGCCGGGGACAGGGTGGAGAACACTGAAGCTTTCTTT.

The V gene is TRBV7-2, the J gene TRBJ1-3; no clear D. From germline, CDR1 is SGHTA and CDR2 FQGNSA. The ends were cut back, 1 base at V and 0 bases at J, with 10 bases in the middle. The CDR3 length is 16 residues. The CDR3, as DNA: TGTGCCAGCAGCTTAGGAGGGCCTCTCTCTGGAAACACCATATATTTT. Its translation is CASSLGGPLSGNTIYF.

J is TRBJ2-5 and V is TRBV4-1, with D unclear. Germline V lookup: CDR1 MGHRA, CDR2 YSYEKL. Trimming shortened V by 1 base and J by 4 bases, and 13 bases separated the two germline ends. The length of the CDR3 is 15 residues. This chain's CDR3 is CASSQVYPPGETQYF. CDR3 coding DNA: TGCGCCAGCAGCCAAGTATACCCCCCGGGAGAGACCCAGTACTTC.

V usage is TRBV10-1 and J usage is TRBJ2-1; 7 nucleotides match TRBD1. The V segment lost 2 bases and the J segment 7 bases; nucleotides outside the gene matches: 8. CDR1 is WNHNN, CDR2 SYGVQD, per germline (reference sequence). There are 15 residues in the CDR3. This CDR3 is CASSETGVGENEQFF. The CDR3 nucleotides are TGCGCCAGCAGTGAGACAGGGGTAGGTGAAAATGAGCAGTTCTTC.

This chain uses TRBV15 with TRBJ2-5; unclear D gene. Looked up from germline, CDR1 is LNHNV and CDR2 is YYDKDF (reference sequence). The germline V and J ends were trimmed by 4 bases and 1 base, with 7 bases remaining between them. The CDR3 spans 13 residues. The CDR3 DNA follows: TGTGCCACCAGCAAGTACAGCCAAGAGACCCAGTACTTC. Encoded protein: CATSKYSQETQYF.

This chain joins TRBV30 and TRBJ1-2, with D unclear. V was pared by 3 bases and J by 3 bases, with 14 bases between. The V gene's germline CDR1 is GTSNPN and CDR2 SVGIG (reference sequence). The CDR3 extends over 14 amino acids. The CDR3 region is CAWSNLEQYYGYTF. The CDR3 DNA reads as TGTGCCTGGAGCAACCTGGAACAGTACTATGGCTACACCTTC.

V is TRBV5-1 and J is TRBJ2-3; TRBD2 aligns across 8 bases. V dropped 2 bases and J dropped 6; count of bases not matched to a gene: 11. CDR1 SGHRS and CDR2 YFSETQ come from the germline V gene. The CDR3 is 16 residues long. The CDR3 loop reads CASSFRRTGGEDTQYF. DNA of the CDR3: TGCGCCAGCAGCTTCCGGCGTACCGGGGGGGAGGATACGCAGTATTTT.

The CDR3: CASSTGTANTEAFF. CDR3 bases: TGCGCCAGCAGTACCGGGACAGCGAACACTGAAGCTTTCTTT. The V call is TRBV5-1, the J call TRBJ1-1; TRBD1 matches 7 bases. Germline values: CDR1 SGHRS, CDR2 YFSETQ. The CDR3 covers 14 residues. Trimming removed 5 bases from V and 1 base from J; junction bases left unmatched: 5.

This rearrangement joins TRBV6-5 to TRBJ1-2; no clear D gene. The V end lost 2 bases, the J end lost 0 bases, and 10 bases lay between the germline ends. The germline gives CDR1 MNHEY, CDR2 SVGAGI. The CDR3 is made up of 15 amino acids. CDR3 sequence (DNA): TGTGCCAGCAGTTACGGGCGCAGTGCTAACTATGGCTACACCTTC. Encoded protein: CASSYGRSANYGYTF.

The chain joins TRBV7-3 to TRBJ1-3, with no clear D. V lost 1 base and J 2 bases, leaving 12 bases between the germline ends. Germline V lookup: CDR1 SGHTA, CDR2 FQGTGA. This CDR3 spans 16 amino acids. The CDR3 DNA reads as TGTGCCAGCAGCTTAATAGGAGGGTCCGCTGGAAACACCATATATTTT. Protein: CASSLIGGSAGNTIYF.

V and J are TRBV15 and TRBJ1-1, with 9 bases that match TRBD1. Germline CDR1 reads LNHNV; CDR2 reads YYDKDF (reference sequence). The CDR3 spans 13 residues. V shed 8 bases and J 1 base; nucleotides not matched to a gene: 2. In nucleotides, the CDR3 is TGTGCCACCTCGGGACAGGGGAACACTGAAGCTTTCTTT. This encodes CATSGQGNTEAFF.

The V and J genes are TRBV5-1 and TRBJ2-3, with D possibly matching TRBD2 (6 bases). The germline CDR1 and CDR2 sequences are SGHRS and YFSETQ. The CDR3 totals 14 residues. The V end lost 4 bases, the J end lost 2 bases, and 11 bases lay between the germline ends. The CDR3 sequence is CASSLGSHTDTQYF. The CDR3 DNA reads TGCGCCAGCAGCCTCGGGAGCCACACAGATACGCAGTATTTT.

The genes are TRBV7-2 and TRBJ2-1, with no clear D. The germline V gene encodes CDR1 SGHTA and CDR2 FQGNSA. With 5 bases removed from V and 8 bases from J, the gap between germline ends came to 22 bases. This CDR3 is 16 amino acids long. The CDR3 DNA reads TGTGCCAGCAGCCCATCCGCGGCTAGTTGGTTTGATGAGCAGTTCTTC. This encodes CASSPSAASWFDEQFF. The entire variable domain, with the rest obtained from reference TRBV7-2 and TRBJ2-1, is as follows: GAGVSQSPSNKVTEKGKDVELRCDPISGHTALYWYRQSLGQGLEFLIYFQGNSAPDKSGLPSDRFSAERTGGSVSTLTIQRTQQEDSAVYLCASSPSAASWFDEQFFGPGTRLTVL.

The chain links TRBV28 to TRBJ2-1; D may be TRBD2 (6 bases). V lost 4 bases, J lost 4 bases, and 17 bases lay in between. In germline, CDR1 is MDHEN, CDR2 SYDVKM. The CDR3 extends over 16 amino acids. The CDR3 reads CASSYQGGGEYNEQFF. The CDR3 DNA is TGTGCCAGCAGTTATCAGGGAGGAGGAGAATACAATGAGCAGTTCTTC.

This CDR3 is CASSPTLAGVDNEQFF. In DNA, the CDR3 is TGTGCCAGCAGTCCCACTCTAGCGGGAGTGGACAATGAGCAGTTCTTC. The rearrangement uses TRBV27 and TRBJ2-1; TRBD2 matches at 10 bases. CDR1 and CDR2 from the germline V gene are MNHEY and SMNVEV (reference sequence). V shed 5 bases and J 5 bases; nucleotides not matched to a gene: 9. The CDR3 has 16 residues.

V usage is TRBV18 and J usage is TRBJ1-5, with 7 positions matching TRBD1. Unmatched junction bases numbered 9, after V lost 4 bases and J lost 3 bases. The CDR3 sequence is 16 residues long. Germline CDR1 is KGHSH and CDR2 is LQKENI. CDR3 in DNA: TGTGCCAGCTCACGAGGGACAGCCCGGAACAATCAGCCCCAGCATTTT. Its translation is CASSRGTARNNQPQHF.

The chain joins TRBV11-3 to TRBJ1-2, with 8 nucleotides matching TRBD1. The junction had 13 bases not matched to a gene; V was cut back by 1 base and J by 3 bases. The CDR3 extends over 18 amino acids. CDR1 and CDR2 from the germline V gene are SGHNT and YENEEA. In nucleotides, the CDR3 is TGTGCCAGCAGCTTAGGGGGCCGGGACAGGCCCCTATACTATGGCTACACCTTC. This sequence encodes CASSLGGRDRPLYYGYTF.

The V call is TRBV27, the J call TRBJ2-7; 7 bases fit TRBD1. The junction had 7 bases not matched to a gene; V was cut back by 2 bases and J by 0 bases. The CDR3 length is 16 residues. The V gene's germline CDR1 is MNHEY and CDR2 SMNVEV (reference sequence). CDR3 DNA: TGTGCCAGCAGTTTAATGCGAGGGGGCCCCTCCTACGAGCAGTACTTC. This codes for CASSLMRGGPSYEQYF.

The chain employs TRBV14 and TRBJ2-1, with 8 bases lining up with TRBD2. The V gene's germline CDR1 is SGHDN and CDR2 FVKESK. V trimming: 1 base; J trimming: 2 bases; junction bases outside the gene matches: 4. The CDR3 has 16 amino acids. The CDR3 is CASSQGSGGPYNEQFF. The CDR3 nucleotides read TGTGCCAGCAGCCAAGGCTCGGGAGGGCCCTACAATGAGCAGTTCTTC.

This chain uses TRBV29-1 with TRBJ2-1, with 9 bases matching TRBD2. Per the germline V gene, CDR1 is SQVTM and CDR2 is ANQGSEA. Germline trimming cut 6 bases from V and 8 bases from J; bases unmatched to any gene: 17. The CDR3 runs 16 residues. CDR3 amino acids: CSVKDRRTAGGHEQFF. The DNA for the CDR3 is TGCAGCGTCAAGGACAGAAGAACGGCGGGAGGGCATGAGCAGTTCTTC.

About this clone: The same CDR3 also results from other DNA sequences found in this sample. The rearrangement links TRBV28 to TRBJ2-7; D unclear. The CDR3 totals 12 residues. V was cut by 1 base and J by 3 bases, with 4 bases left in between. Germline V lookup: CDR1 MDHEN, CDR2 SYDVKM. DNA for the CDR3: TGTGCCAGCAGTTTATCCAACTACGAGCAGTACTTC. It specifies CASSLSNYEQYF.